These 12 T cell receptor beta chains share one sample of origin, sequenced in a study of beta chain features in type 1 diabetes. As every portion of the isolated RNA was reverse transcribed, the sequencing read expressed TCRB transcripts. Libraries were prepared by immunoSEQ multiplex PCR; TCRdb keeps only in-frame clonotypes and omits some of them. In the table there are hundreds of thousands of clones, 10% to 15% of which are singletons. The sample comprised naive CD4+ T cells from blood. Receptors originate from a man between 18 and 35 years old in good health.

This clone was observed a handful of times. The chain recombines TRBV23-1 with TRBJ2-2, with 10 nucleotides matching TRBD2. TRBV23-1 is given ORF status, its function remaining uncertain. The CDR3 has 19 residues. The V gene end was trimmed by 0 bases and the J gene end by 4 bases; junction bases not matched to a gene: 11. CDR3 DNA: TGCGCCAGCAGTCAATCAGGACTAGCGGAAATGGTGGGCACCGGGGAGCTGTTTTTT. Encoded protein: CASSQSGLAEMVGTGELFF.

The chain links TRBV18 to TRBJ2-3; a possible D gene is TRBD2 (6 bases). CDR1 is KGHSH and CDR2 is LQKENI in the germline V gene. The CDR3 has 15 amino acids. V was trimmed by 3 bases and J by 0 bases, leaving 10 bases between them. This chain's CDR3 is CASSPRRDSTDTQYF. CDR3 in DNA: TGTGCCAGCTCACCTCGGAGGGACAGCACAGATACGCAGTATTTT.

This clone came up a few times. This rearrangement joins TRBV9 to TRBJ2-3; D uncertain. Per the germline V gene, CDR1 is SGDLS and CDR2 is YYNGEE. The V end lost 2 bases, the J end lost 4 bases, and 11 bases lay between the germline ends. The CDR3 extends over 14 amino acids. This chain's CDR3 is CASSVGPPPDTQYF. The DNA of the CDR3 is TGTGCCAGCAGCGTGGGCCCTCCGCCAGATACGCAGTATTTT. Combining the CDR3 with reference TRBV9 and TRBJ2-3 gives the whole variable domain DSGVTQTPKHLITATGQRVTLRCSPRSGDLSVYWYQQSLDQGLQFLIQYYNGEERAKGNILERFSAQQFPDLHSELNLSSLELGDSALYFCASSVGPPPDTQYFGPGTRLTVL.

There are a few counts of this clone. The chain carries TRBV5-4 and TRBJ2-7; a possible D gene is TRBD1 (5 bases). The CDR3 spans 15 residues. V was cut by 4 bases and J by 0 bases, with 14 bases left in between. The V gene's germline CDR1 is SGHNT and CDR2 YYREEE (reference sequence). DNA of the CDR3: TGTGCCAGCAGCACCCAGGGCCGTCACTCCTACGAGCAGTACTTC. This codes for CASSTQGRHSYEQYF.

The rearrangement links TRBV4-3 to TRBJ1-2; 7 bases map to TRBD1. Looked up from germline, CDR1 is LGHNA and CDR2 is YSLEER. After removal of 5 bases from V and 8 bases from J, the junction contained 5 bases not matched to a gene. CDR3 length: 12 residues. In DNA form, the CDR3 reads TGCGCCAGCAGCAACAGGGGCGGCGGCTACACCTTC. Protein product: CASSNRGGGYTF.

This chain uses TRBV28 with TRBJ2-7, with 7 positions matching TRBD1. From germline, CDR1 is MDHEN and CDR2 SYDVKM. The CDR3 sequence is 12 residues long. After removal of 6 bases from V and 4 bases from J, the junction contained 3 bases not matched to a gene. CDR3 sequence reads: CASSRGTYEQYF. The CDR3 DNA is TGTGCCAGCAGCAGGGGGACATACGAGCAGTACTTC. Full variable domain (rest looked up from reference TRBV28 and TRBJ2-7): DVKVTQSSRYLVKRTGEKVFLECVQDMDHENMFWYRQDPGLGLRLIYFSYDVKMKEKGDIPEGYSVSREKKERFSLILESASTNQTSMYLCASSRGTYEQYFGPGTRLTVT.

A few counts support this clone. CDR3 DNA: TGCGCCAGCAGCCAAGATACCCAGAACTATGGCTACACCTTC. Translation gives CASSQDTQNYGYTF. The V gene is TRBV4-1, the J gene TRBJ1-2; D not resolved. Germline CDR1 MGHRA, CDR2 YSYEKL. V dropped 0 bases and J dropped 2 bases, with 7 bases sitting between them. This CDR3 has 14 amino acids.

This chain uses TRBV4-1 with TRBJ2-5; perhaps TRBD2 as D (6 bases). Trimming pared 1 base from V and 9 bases from J, leaving 12 bases between. CDR3 length: 13 amino acids. Germline CDR1 is MGHRA and CDR2 is YSYEKL. The CDR3 DNA sequence: TGCGCCAGCAGCCAAGGGCGGTGGGAGGCCCAGTACTTC. Protein sequence: CASSQGRWEAQYF.

This clone was seen only a few times. The CDR3 reads CAWSVRGYSYTF. CDR3 sequence (DNA): TGTGCCTGGAGTGTACGGGGTTATAGCTACACCTTC. The rearrangement uses TRBV30 and TRBJ1-2; D is uncertain. This CDR3 spans 12 amino acids. V lost 0 bases, J lost 9 bases, and 11 bases lay in between. Germline CDR1 reads GTSNPN; CDR2 reads SVGIG (reference sequence).

This chain uses TRBV29-1 with TRBJ2-6, with TRBD1 identical over 7 bases. The CDR3 covers 14 residues. The junction had 16 bases not matched to a gene; V was cut back by 7 bases and J by 13 bases. From germline, CDR1 is SQVTM and CDR2 ANQGSEA. In DNA, the CDR3 is TGCAGCGCCCTTCATTGGAACAGGGGAGAAGTCCTGACTTTC. Amino acids: CSALHWNRGEVLTF. Combining the CDR3 with reference TRBV29-1 and TRBJ2-6 gives the whole variable domain SAVISQKPSRDICQRGTSLTIQCQVDSQVTMMFWYRQQPGQSLTLIATANQGSEATYESGFVIDKFPISRPNLTFSTLTVSNMSPEDSSIYLCSALHWNRGEVLTFGAGSRLTVL.

This clone was seen a few times. This chain uses TRBV15 with TRBJ2-5; tentative D call: TRBD2 (6 bases). The J call may not be correct, given that the DNA end is closer to TRBJ2-7. The CDR3 consists of 14 residues. Germline assignment: CDR1 LNHNV and CDR2 YYDKDF (reference sequence). The CDR3 sequence: CATSRGLVPHEQYF. The CDR3 DNA sequence: TGTGCCACCAGCAGAGGACTAGTACCCCACGAGCAGTACTTC.

This sequence joins TRBV30 and TRBJ1-2, with 8 positions matching TRBD1. The germline gives CDR1 GTSNPN, CDR2 SVGIG (reference sequence). The CDR3 runs 15 residues. The V gene end was trimmed by 2 bases and the J gene end by 8 bases; junction bases not matched to a gene: 13. Here the CDR3 DNA reads TGTGCCTGGAGTTCCCCCACGACAGGGGAGGGAGGCTACACCTTC. It codes for CAWSSPTTGEGGYTF.